This entry lists 26 T cell receptor beta chains sequenced from one sample in a study of cytomegalovirus exposure and HLA in healthy donors. Vbeta (60) and Jbeta (13) primers were used in the PCR. Sequencing used immunoSEQ multiplex PCR; TCRdb keeps in-frame clones, though not all of them. The data show some 90,000 clones, with approximately 79% seen just once and approximately 6% held by the top ten. The sequenced material came from PBMCs. These receptors were collected from a female donor in good health and CMV-seronegative.

The chain has TRBV19 and TRBJ1-5, with D unresolved. The CDR3 runs to 15 residues. Germline V gives CDR1 LNHDA, CDR2 SQIVND (reference sequence). Trimming shortened V by 7 bases and J by 2 bases, and 15 bases separated the two germline ends. The CDR3 nucleotides read TGTGCCAGTACCCCAGACGGGCGGGGCAATCAGCCCCAGCATTTT. Translated: CASTPDGRGNQPQHF. Drawing the rest from reference TRBV19 and TRBJ1-5, the complete variable domain is DGGITQSPKYLFRKEGQNVTLSCEQNLNHDAMYWYRQDPGQGLRLIYYSQIVNDFQKGDIAEGYSVSREKKESFPLTVTSAQKNPTAFYLCASTPDGRGNQPQHFGDGTRLSIL.

This clone turned up a few times. The chain employs TRBV29-1 and TRBJ2-3; 7 positions agree with TRBD1. The germline V gene encodes CDR1 SQVTM and CDR2 ANQGSEA. With V trimmed by 3 bases and J by 2 bases, 11 bases remained unmatched. The CDR3 is 16 amino acids. CDR3 sequence (DNA): TGCAGCGTTGACCGGACAGGCGCCGAGACCACAGATACGCAGTATTTT. This sequence encodes CSVDRTGAETTDTQYF.

This clone was seen a handful of times. CDR3 bases: TGTGCCAGCAGCCGCCAGACTAGCGGGGCCTACGAGCAGTACTTC. Translated, it gives CASSRQTSGAYEQYF. The rearrangement joins TRBV11-1 to TRBJ2-7, with 11 positions matching TRBD2. The trim removed 5 bases at V and 2 bases at J, leaving 5 bases unmatched. Per germline, CDR1 SGHAT and CDR2 FQDESV (reference sequence). The CDR3 covers 15 residues. The complete variable domain, with remaining parts taken from reference TRBV11-1 and TRBJ2-7, reads EAEVAQSPRYKITEKSQAVAFWCDPISGHATLYWYRQILGQGPELLVQFQDESVVDDSQLPKDRFSAERLKGVDSTLKIQPAELGDSAMYLCASSRQTSGAYEQYFGPGTRLTVT.

V gene TRBV5-1 combines with J gene TRBJ2-1, with D possibly matching TRBD2 (6 bases). The CDR3 runs to 15 residues. Germline V gives CDR1 SGHRS, CDR2 YFSETQ. The ends were cut back, 2 bases at V and 0 bases at J, with 9 bases in the middle. This CDR3 reads CASSFTAGSYNEQFF. In DNA, the CDR3 is TGCGCCAGCAGCTTTACAGCGGGCTCCTACAATGAGCAGTTCTTC.

The chain is built from TRBV2 and TRBJ1-4, with 10 bases that match TRBD1. CDR1 is SNHLY and CDR2 is FYNNEI in the germline V gene. V lost 4 bases and J lost 7; bases outside the gene matches: 9. The length of the CDR3 is 16 residues. CDR3 amino acids: CASSGQGARFSEKLFF. DNA for the CDR3: TGTGCCAGCAGTGGACAGGGGGCCCGATTTTCTGAAAAACTGTTTTTT.

The V gene is TRBV5-4, the J gene TRBJ1-2; 12 nucleotides line up with TRBD1. CDR3 size: 16 residues. In germline, CDR1 is SGHNT, CDR2 YYREEE (reference sequence). V shed 4 bases and J 2 bases; nucleotides not matched to a gene: 6. In DNA form, the CDR3 reads TGTGCCAGCAGCACGGGACAGGGGGCGCCGAACTATGGCTACACCTTC. Encoded protein: CASSTGQGAPNYGYTF.

Notes on this clone: One junction end disagrees with the germline gene, perhaps due to a read error. The V and J genes are TRBV7-9 and TRBJ1-2; possible D gene TRBD1, 5 bases. The CDR3 is 12 amino acids. CDR1 SEHNR and CDR2 FQNEAQ come from the germline V gene (reference sequence). The CDR3 DNA reads as TGTTCCAGCAGCTTAGAACAGGCTGGCTACACCTTC. It specifies CSSSLEQAGYTF.

The CDR3 nucleotides read TGTGCCAGCAGCTTAGATTCAGTCACCGAGCAGTACTTC. It is translated as CASSLDSVTEQYF. The V and J genes are TRBV11-2 and TRBJ2-7, with D hard to call. Trimming stripped 0 bases from V and 6 bases from J, with 9 bases between. Germline V gene lookup returns CDR1 SGHAT and CDR2 FQNNGV. CDR3 size: 13 residues.

The chain is built from TRBV6-5 and TRBJ1-3; D is possibly TRBD1 (5 bases). Trimming cost V 7 bases and J 6 bases, with 19 bases left between them. Germline-derived CDR1 and CDR2 are MNHEY and SVGAGI. CDR3 size: 15 residues. The CDR3 DNA sequence: TGTGCCAGCAAAGTCGCTTCTGGGGCTGTAAACACCATATATTTT. Amino acids: CASKVASGAVNTIYF.

The V call is TRBV5-1, the J call TRBJ2-1, with TRBD2 matching 8 bases. In germline, CDR1 is SGHRS, CDR2 YFSETQ. The CDR3 runs to 16 residues. After removal of 1 base from V and 4 bases from J, the junction contained 7 bases not matched to a gene. CDR3 nucleotide sequence: TGCGCCAGCAGCTTGAGCAGCGGGGGTCAGTACAATGAGCAGTTCTTC. As protein: CASSLSSGGQYNEQFF.

The count of this clone is one. This rearrangement joins TRBV5-1 to TRBJ1-3; TRBD1 is a possible D gene (5 bases). Trimming shortened V by 0 bases and J by 0 bases, and 10 bases separated the two germline ends. CDR3 length: 16 amino acids. Germline V lookup: CDR1 SGHRS, CDR2 YFSETQ. Here the CDR3 DNA reads TGCGCCAGCAGCTTGGGGGACGGGGGCTCTGGAAACACCATATATTTT. It codes for CASSLGDGGSGNTIYF.

The chain joins TRBV10-3 to TRBJ1-1, with 7 bases identical to TRBD1. Per the germline V gene, CDR1 is ENHRY and CDR2 is SYGVKD. This CDR3 spans 16 amino acids. V trimming: 4 bases; J trimming: 4 bases; junction bases outside the gene matches: 12. CDR3 nucleotides: TGTGCCATCAGTGGTACAGGGGTGGATAGTGGCACTGAAGCTTTCTTT. Amino acids: CAISGTGVDSGTEAFF.

A few counts support this clone. The chain employs TRBV18 and TRBJ1-5, with a possible D match to TRBD1 (6 bases). Germline V lookup: CDR1 KGHSH, CDR2 LQKENI. Trimming cost V 3 bases and J 5 bases, with 14 bases left between them. The CDR3 has 15 amino acids. The CDR3 reads CASSPPGQFDQPQHF. Here the CDR3 DNA reads TGTGCCAGCTCACCGCCCGGACAGTTTGATCAGCCCCAGCATTTT.

The V gene is TRBV6-1, the J gene TRBJ2-2, with 11 bases fitting TRBD1. CDR1 and CDR2 (germline): MNHNS, SASEGT. The CDR3 covers 14 residues. The trim removed 6 bases at V and 7 bases at J, leaving 4 bases unmatched. The CDR3 sequence is CASRRDRGNGELFF. As DNA, the CDR3 is TGTGCCAGCAGGAGGGACAGGGGGAACGGGGAGCTGTTTTTT.

The chain links TRBV15 to TRBJ2-2; maybe TRBD2 (5 bases). Trimming stripped 1 base from V and 4 bases from J, with 10 bases between. Germline values: CDR1 LNHNV, CDR2 YYDKDF (reference sequence). The CDR3 contains 15 residues. This CDR3 is CATSRGTSSTGELFF. The CDR3 DNA follows: TGTGCCACCAGCAGAGGCACTAGTTCCACCGGGGAGCTGTTTTTT.

The chain links TRBV6-1 to TRBJ2-7; possible D gene TRBD1, 5 bases. The CDR3 is made up of 13 amino acids. From germline, CDR1 is MNHNS and CDR2 SASEGT. With 7 bases removed from V and 0 bases from J, the gap between germline ends came to 10 bases. DNA of the CDR3: TGTGCCAGCAACCGACAGTTCTCCTACGAGCAGTACTTC. It translates to CASNRQFSYEQYF.

This clone was counted only a few times. This rearrangement joins TRBV19 to TRBJ1-1; 10 positions agree with TRBD1. Germline trimming cut 6 bases from V and 6 bases from J; bases unmatched to any gene: 7. CDR1 is LNHDA, CDR2 SQIVND, per germline (reference sequence). The CDR3 length is 14 residues. DNA of the CDR3: TGTGCCAGTAGGAGGGACAGGGGATCCCCTGAAGCTTTCTTT. Its translation is CASRRDRGSPEAFF.

CDR3 region: CASSEISGEQFF. The CDR3 DNA reads as TGTGCCAGCAGCGAGATTAGCGGTGAGCAGTTCTTC. V usage is TRBV9 and J usage is TRBJ2-1; a weak D match, TRBD2 (6 bases). V was pared by 3 bases and J by 9 bases, with 10 bases between. Germline V gives CDR1 SGDLS, CDR2 YYNGEE. The CDR3 runs to 12 residues.

The chain recombines TRBV9 with TRBJ2-5; 11 positions agree with TRBD1. CDR3 length: 15 amino acids. With V trimmed by 3 bases and J by 4 bases, 5 bases remained unmatched. Germline values: CDR1 SGDLS, CDR2 YYNGEE. CDR3 loop: CASSAPGQGVETQYF. The CDR3 DNA sequence: TGTGCCAGCAGCGCACCGGGACAGGGGGTAGAGACCCAGTACTTC. The whole variable domain, remainder taken from reference TRBV9 and TRBJ2-5, is DSGVTQTPKHLITATGQRVTLRCSPRSGDLSVYWYQQSLDQGLQFLIQYYNGEERAKGNILERFSAQQFPDLHSELNLSSLELGDSALYFCASSAPGQGVETQYFGPGTRLLVL.

The chain employs TRBV7-8 and TRBJ1-5; TRBD1 aligns across 8 bases. V trimming: 0 bases; J trimming: 4 bases; junction bases outside the gene matches: 5. The CDR3 has 16 residues. Germline-derived CDR1 and CDR2 are SGHVS and FQNEAQ. The CDR3, as DNA: TGTGCCAGCAGCTTAGCTGACAGGGGAATTAATCAGCCCCAGCATTTT. It encodes CASSLADRGINQPQHF.

The genes are TRBV5-4 and TRBJ1-1; perhaps TRBD1 as D (5 bases). This CDR3 comprises 13 residues. V was trimmed by 3 bases and J by 4 bases, leaving 10 bases between them. Germline CDR1 SGHNT, CDR2 YYREEE (reference sequence). The CDR3 here is CASSYRGSTEAFF. The CDR3 DNA sequence: TGTGCCAGCAGCTATCGGGGGAGCACTGAAGCTTTCTTT.

V is TRBV18 and J is TRBJ2-1; 12 nucleotides line up with TRBD2. Germline V CDR1 and CDR2: KGHSH, LQKENI. With V trimmed by 4 bases and J by 8 bases, 6 bases remained unmatched. This CDR3 has 15 amino acids. As DNA, the CDR3 is TGTGCCAGCTCACGGTCTAGCGGGAGGGCCGATGAGCAGTTCTTC. This encodes CASSRSSGRADEQFF.

The rearrangement joins TRBV7-9 to TRBJ1-3; no reliable D call. The germline V gene encodes CDR1 SEHNR and CDR2 FQNEAQ (reference sequence). The CDR3 loop spans 16 amino acids. V gave up 1 base and J gave up 0 bases, with 10 bases separating them. The CDR3 loop is CASSLGQDISGNTIYF. Here the CDR3 DNA reads TGTGCCAGCAGCTTAGGGCAGGATATCTCTGGAAACACCATATATTTT.

The chain joins TRBV7-3 to TRBJ1-5; TRBD1 agrees at 9 bases. The CDR3 sequence is 16 residues long. Trimming took 4 bases from V and 6 from J; bases not matched to a gene: 10. Germline V CDR1 and CDR2: SGHTA, FQGTGA. CDR3 DNA sequence: TGTGCCAGCAGCTCTAAACAGGACAGGGGAGGTCAGCCCCAGCATTTT. Translating gives CASSSKQDRGGQPQHF.

The chain joins TRBV6-4 to TRBJ2-1, with 7 bases aligning to TRBD2. The trim removed 7 bases at V and 0 bases at J, leaving 3 bases unmatched. The germline CDR1 and CDR2 sequences are MRHNA and SNTAGT. CDR3 length equals 14 residues. DNA of the CDR3: TGTGCCAGCACAGAGCGGGACTCCTACAATGAGCAGTTCTTC. Translating gives CASTERDSYNEQFF.

The CDR3 reads CASSYSHRIRSGELFF. As DNA, the CDR3 is TGTGCCAGCAGTTACTCGCACAGGATTAGGTCCGGGGAGCTGTTTTTT. The chain has TRBV6-5 and TRBJ2-2; TRBD1 might be the D (5 bases). CDR3 length: 16 residues. V was trimmed by 0 bases and J by 6 bases, leaving 14 bases between them. Germline V lookup: CDR1 MNHEY, CDR2 SVGAGI.